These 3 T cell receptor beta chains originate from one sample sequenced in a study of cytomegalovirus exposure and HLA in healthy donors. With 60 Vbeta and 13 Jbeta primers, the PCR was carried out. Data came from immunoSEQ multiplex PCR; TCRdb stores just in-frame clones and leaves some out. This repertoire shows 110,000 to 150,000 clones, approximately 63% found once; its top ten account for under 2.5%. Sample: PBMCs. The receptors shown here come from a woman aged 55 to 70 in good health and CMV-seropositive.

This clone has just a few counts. The CDR3 DNA follows: TGTGCCAGCACCACACCTCCAACTGAAGCTTTCTTT. Amino acid sequence: CASTTPPTEAFF. The V call is TRBV5-8, the J call TRBJ1-1; no firm D call. CDR1 is SGHTS, CDR2 YDEGEE, per germline. The CDR3 spans 12 residues. Trimming left V 6 bases short and J 5 bases short, with 11 bases between.

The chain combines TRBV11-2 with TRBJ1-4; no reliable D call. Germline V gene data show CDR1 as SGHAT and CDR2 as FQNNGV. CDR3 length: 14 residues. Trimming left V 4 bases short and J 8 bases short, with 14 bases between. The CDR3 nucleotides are TGTGCCAGCAGCTGGGAACGGAGGAACGAAAAACTGTTTTTT. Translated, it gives CASSWERRNEKLFF.

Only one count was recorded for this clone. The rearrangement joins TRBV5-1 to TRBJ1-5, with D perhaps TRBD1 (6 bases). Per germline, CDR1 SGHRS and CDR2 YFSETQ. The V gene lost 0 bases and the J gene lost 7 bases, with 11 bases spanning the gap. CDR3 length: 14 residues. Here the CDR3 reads CASSLDPGGQPQHF. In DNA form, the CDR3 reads TGCGCCAGCAGCTTGGACCCGGGGGGCCAGCCCCAGCATTTT.